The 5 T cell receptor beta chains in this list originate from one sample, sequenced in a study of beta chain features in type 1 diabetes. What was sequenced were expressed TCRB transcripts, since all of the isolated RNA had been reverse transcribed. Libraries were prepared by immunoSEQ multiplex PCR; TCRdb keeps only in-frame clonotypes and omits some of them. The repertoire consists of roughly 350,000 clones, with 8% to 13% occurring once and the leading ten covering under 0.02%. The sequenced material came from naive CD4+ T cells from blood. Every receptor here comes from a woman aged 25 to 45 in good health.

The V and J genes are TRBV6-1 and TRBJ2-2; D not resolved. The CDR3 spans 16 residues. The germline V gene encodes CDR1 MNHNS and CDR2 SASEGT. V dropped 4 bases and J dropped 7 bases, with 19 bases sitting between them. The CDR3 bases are TGTGCCAGCAGTGGGGCAGAAGTCCCCGTCGGCGGGGAGCTGTTTTTT. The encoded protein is CASSGAEVPVGGELFF.

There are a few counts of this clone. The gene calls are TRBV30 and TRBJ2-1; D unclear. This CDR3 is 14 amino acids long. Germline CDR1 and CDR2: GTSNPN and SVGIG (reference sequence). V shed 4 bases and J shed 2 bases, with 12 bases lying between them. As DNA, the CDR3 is TGTGCCTGGAACGGCGGAGCTCCCTACAATGAGCAGTTCTTC. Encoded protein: CAWNGGAPYNEQFF.

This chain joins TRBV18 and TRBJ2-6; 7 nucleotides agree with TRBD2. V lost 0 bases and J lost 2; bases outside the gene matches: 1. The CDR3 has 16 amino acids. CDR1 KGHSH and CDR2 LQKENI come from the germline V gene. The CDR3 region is CASSPPGGAGANVLTF. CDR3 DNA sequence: TGTGCCAGCTCACCACCGGGGGGGGCTGGGGCCAACGTCCTGACTTTC. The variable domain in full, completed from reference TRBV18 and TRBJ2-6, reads NAGVMQNPRHLVRRRGQEARLRCSPMKGHSHVYWYRQLPEEGLKFMVYLQKENIIDESGMPKERFSAEFPKEGPSILRIQQVVRGDSAAYFCASSPPGGAGANVLTFGAGSRLTVL.

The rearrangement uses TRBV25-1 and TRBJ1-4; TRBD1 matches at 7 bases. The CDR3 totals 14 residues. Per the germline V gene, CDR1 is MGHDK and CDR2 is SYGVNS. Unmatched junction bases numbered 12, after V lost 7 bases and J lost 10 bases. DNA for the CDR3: TGTGCCAGCACCCCGACAGGGAGAAGGGGAAAACTGTTTTTT. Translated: CASTPTGRRGKLFF.

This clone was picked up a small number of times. CDR3 coding DNA: TGTGCCAGCAGCTTCCCCGGGATAGCGGGCTCCTACGAGCAGTACTTC. As protein: CASSFPGIAGSYEQYF. V and J are TRBV7-9 and TRBJ2-7; 7 nucleotides align to TRBD2. Germline CDR1 and CDR2: SEHNR and FQNEAQ (reference sequence). CDR3 length equals 16 residues. Unmatched junction bases numbered 8, after V lost 3 bases and J lost 0 bases.